The 23 T cell receptor beta chains listed next were all sequenced from one sample in a study of blood T cell repertoires in COVID-19. Measured with immunoSEQ multiplex PCR; TCRdb has only the in-frame clones, and not every one. The sample carries fewer than 400,000 clones, under 90% recorded once. The sample comprised PBMCs or T cells enriched from blood (not recorded which). These receptors came from a woman in her 30s who had recovered from COVID-19.

This sequence joins TRBV7-9 and TRBJ2-1; TRBD2 might be the D (6 bases). CDR1 and CDR2 (germline): SEHNR, FQNEAQ (reference sequence). V was trimmed by 0 bases and J by 0 bases, leaving 12 bases between them. CDR3 length equals 17 residues. DNA for the CDR3: TGTGCCAGCAGCTTAGCGAGGCGGGATCGCTCCTACAATGAGCAGTTCTTC. Amino acid sequence: CASSLARRDRSYNEQFF. Filled out from reference TRBV7-9 and TRBJ2-1, the complete variable domain reads DTGVSQNPRHKITKRGQNVTFRCDPISEHNRLYWYRQTLGQGPEFLTYFQNEAQLEKSRLLSDRFSAERPKGSFSTLEIQRTEQGDSAMYLCASSLARRDRSYNEQFFGPGTRLTVL.

This chain connects TRBV19 to TRBJ1-5; 9 nucleotides line up with TRBD1. V lost 9 bases and J lost 6; bases outside the gene matches: 6. CDR1 and CDR2 from the germline V gene are LNHDA and SQIVND (reference sequence). This CDR3 region has 13 residues. The CDR3 protein is CASRQGEGQPQHF. For the CDR3, the DNA is TGTGCCAGCCGACAGGGGGAGGGTCAGCCCCAGCATTTT.

The chain uses TRBV15 and TRBJ1-4; D remains unclear. This CDR3 comprises 13 residues. CDR1 is LNHNV and CDR2 is YYDKDF in the germline V gene (reference sequence). Trimming removed 4 bases at V and 7 bases at J, with 10 bases between. In DNA, the CDR3 is TGTGCCACCAGCATGGAGACGGGTGAAAAACTGTTTTTT. Its protein product is CATSMETGEKLFF.

The chain employs TRBV19 and TRBJ1-5; TRBD1 matches at 11 bases. Trimming at V came to 4 bases and at J to 4 bases, leaving 15 bases not matched to a gene. Germline V gene data show CDR1 as LNHDA and CDR2 as SQIVND (reference sequence). The CDR3 length is 19 residues. The CDR3 loop is CASSTTRTGGAGRNQPQHF. The CDR3 DNA reads TGTGCCAGTAGTACCACCAGGACAGGGGGCGCGGGGAGGAATCAGCCCCAGCATTTT.

V is TRBV7-3 and J is TRBJ2-3; the match to TRBD2 covers 9 bases. The CDR3 has 17 residues. V lost 5 bases, J lost 0 bases, and 9 bases stayed unmatched. Per germline, CDR1 SGHTA and CDR2 FQGTGA. The CDR3 sequence is CASSARGAGGSTDTQYF. Written as DNA, the CDR3 is TGTGCCAGCAGCGCCCGTGGAGCGGGGGGTAGCACAGATACGCAGTATTTT.

The rearrangement links TRBV9 to TRBJ2-7, with 10 nucleotides matching TRBD2. This CDR3 has 13 amino acids. With V trimmed by 7 bases and J by 3 bases, 4 bases remained unmatched. CDR1 SGDLS and CDR2 YYNGEE come from the germline V gene. CDR3 DNA sequence: TGTGCCAGCTCCGGGACTAGCGACTACGAGCAGTACTTC. The encoded protein is CASSGTSDYEQYF. Variable domain in full (rest from reference TRBV9 and TRBJ2-7): DSGVTQTPKHLITATGQRVTLRCSPRSGDLSVYWYQQSLDQGLQFLIQYYNGEERAKGNILERFSAQQFPDLHSELNLSSLELGDSALYFCASSGTSDYEQYFGPGTRLTVT.

The genes are TRBV30 and TRBJ2-2; 7 nucleotides agree with TRBD2. J gave up 1 base and V 2 bases, and 4 bases lay outside the gene matches. The CDR3 has 15 residues. The germline V gene encodes CDR1 GTSNPN and CDR2 SVGIG (reference sequence). This chain's CDR3 is CAWSRLAENTGELFF. CDR3 bases: TGTGCCTGGAGTAGGCTAGCGGAGAACACCGGGGAGCTGTTTTTT.

V usage is TRBV27 and J usage is TRBJ1-3; D possibly corresponds to TRBD1 (6 bases). CDR3 length: 16 amino acids. The V end was cut by 8 bases, the J end by 0 bases, with 17 bases between. Germline loops: CDR1 MNHEY, CDR2 SMNVEV (reference sequence). The CDR3 DNA reads as TGTGCCAGCTCGAGGACAGCTGATAGCTCTGGAAACACCATATATTTT. This encodes CASSRTADSSGNTIYF.

The chain couples TRBV28 to TRBJ1-1, with D perhaps TRBD1 (6 bases). The CDR3 is 15 residues long. Germline CDR1 reads MDHEN; CDR2 reads SYDVKM. The ends were cut back, 2 bases at V and 2 bases at J, with 12 bases in the middle. The CDR3 nucleotides are TGTGCCAGCAGTTTAATGGACAGATTAAACACTGAAGCTTTCTTT. As protein: CASSLMDRLNTEAFF. The full variable domain, rest sourced from reference TRBV28 and TRBJ1-1, is DVKVTQSSRYLVKRTGEKVFLECVQDMDHENMFWYRQDPGLGLRLIYFSYDVKMKEKGDIPEGYSVSREKKERFSLILESASTNQTSMYLCASSLMDRLNTEAFFGQGTRLTVV.

This clone has more than one count but fewer than ten. The chain combines TRBV20-1 with TRBJ2-7; D unresolved. The CDR3 totals 11 residues. V lost 1 base, J lost 6 bases, and 7 bases lay in between. Germline loops: CDR1 DFQATT, CDR2 SNEGSKA (reference sequence). CDR3 DNA: TGCAGTGCTAGAGCAGGTCGCGAGCAGTACTTC. Residues: CSARAGREQYF.

The rearrangement links TRBV6-5 to TRBJ1-5, with D perhaps TRBD1 (5 bases). The CDR3 consists of 15 residues. V was pared by 2 bases and J by 0 bases, with 8 bases between. In germline, CDR1 is MNHEY, CDR2 SVGAGI. The CDR3 DNA reads TGTGCCAGCAGTTACCGGGGGGATAGCAATCAGCCCCAGCATTTT. Its translation is CASSYRGDSNQPQHF.

The gene calls are TRBV3-1 (or the pseudogene TRBV3-2) and TRBJ2-1, with D unresolved. Germline CDR1 and CDR2: LGHDT and YNNKEL (reference sequence). The CDR3 covers 15 residues. Trimming took off 0 bases at V and 4 bases at J, with 10 bases between the two ends. Here the CDR3 reads CASSQDLRRYNEQFF. The CDR3 region has the DNA TGTGCCAGCAGCCAAGACCTGAGGCGTTACAATGAGCAGTTCTTC.

The V and J genes are TRBV30 and TRBJ1-2, with no clear D. The V gene lost 0 bases and the J gene lost 5 bases, with 16 bases spanning the gap. Germline CDR1 GTSNPN, CDR2 SVGIG (reference sequence). This CDR3 contains 15 residues. CDR3 amino acids: CAWSVLDGRPYGYTF. CDR3 coding DNA: TGTGCCTGGAGTGTACTCGACGGGAGGCCTTATGGCTACACCTTC. The whole variable domain, remainder taken from reference TRBV30 and TRBJ1-2, is SQTIHQWPATLVQPVGSPLSLECTVEGTSNPNLYWYRQAAGRGLQLLFYSVGIGQISSEVPQNLSASRPQDRQFILSSKKLLLSDSGFYLCAWSVLDGRPYGYTFGSGTRLTVV.

This chain joins TRBV5-4 and TRBJ2-3, with 13 positions matching TRBD2. The V and J ends lost 0 bases and 0 bases, in that order; junction bases with no gene match: 4. CDR1 and CDR2 (germline): SGHNT, YYREEE (reference sequence). CDR3 length: 18 amino acids. The CDR3 sequence is CASSLGLAGGTSTDTQYF. Written as DNA, the CDR3 is TGTGCCAGCAGCTTGGGACTAGCGGGGGGAACTAGCACAGATACGCAGTATTTT.

This clone was seen once. The rearrangement links TRBV4-3 to TRBJ2-2, with D perhaps TRBD2 (5 bases). CDR3 length: 14 amino acids. The germline V gene encodes CDR1 LGHNA and CDR2 YSLEER. V dropped 6 bases and J dropped 0 bases, with 8 bases sitting between them. DNA of the CDR3: TGCGCCAGCAGGAGGACTTCGAACACCGGGGAGCTGTTTTTT. This sequence encodes CASRRTSNTGELFF.

The V gene is TRBV30, the J gene TRBJ1-2; D not certain. Germline V gene sequence: CDR1 GTSNPN, CDR2 SVGIG (reference sequence). This CDR3 spans 17 amino acids. Trimming pared 1 base from V and 5 bases from J, leaving 23 bases between. CDR3 loop: CAWSEVPLSIPGYGYTF. The CDR3 DNA follows: TGTGCCTGGAGTGAGGTGCCGTTATCTATTCCGGGGTATGGCTACACCTTC.

J is TRBJ2-5 and V is TRBV2, with D tentatively TRBD1 (5 bases). This CDR3 contains 14 residues. Germline V gene data show CDR1 as SNHLY and CDR2 as FYNNEI. The V gene lost 5 bases and the J gene lost 5 bases, with 15 bases spanning the gap. The CDR3 spells CASSPRVAGETQYF. CDR3 in DNA: TGTGCCAGCAGTCCCAGGGTAGCAGGGGAGACCCAGTACTTC.

Notes on this clone: One junction end disagrees with the germline gene, perhaps due to a read error. The DNA of the CDR3 is TGTGCCAGCGGAGTGAGGGTAAGGGAGGTATCCTCTAATTCACCCCTCCACTTT. Translating gives CASGVRVREVSSNSPLHF. J is TRBJ1-6 and V is TRBV2, with D unresolved. The CDR3 has 18 amino acids. Germline CDR1 and CDR2: SNHLY and FYNNEI.

The chain joins TRBV6-5 to TRBJ2-5; a possible D gene is TRBD2 (6 bases). Trimming stripped 7 bases from V and 2 bases from J, with 14 bases between. This CDR3 region has 14 residues. Looked up from germline, CDR1 is MNHEY and CDR2 is SVGAGI. Here the CDR3 reads CASKTSRSQETQYF. CDR3 bases: TGTGCCAGCAAGACTAGTAGAAGTCAAGAGACCCAGTACTTC.

This clone appeared a few times. The chain combines TRBV5-1 with TRBJ2-7, with D possibly matching TRBD2 (6 bases). CDR3 length equals 13 residues. Trimming left V 0 bases short and J 5 bases short, with 9 bases between. Looked up from germline, CDR1 is SGHRS and CDR2 is YFSETQ. The CDR3 reads CASSLGRANEQYF. CDR3 DNA sequence: TGCGCCAGCAGCTTGGGGAGGGCCAACGAGCAGTACTTC.

The chain links TRBV6-5 to TRBJ2-1; TRBD1 is a possible D gene (6 bases). Between the trimmed V and J ends, which lost 3 bases and 10 bases, there was a span of 16 bases. The CDR3 has 14 residues. The germline CDR1 and CDR2 sequences are MNHEY and SVGAGI. CDR3 sequence (DNA): TGTGCCAGCAGTTATCGGGACACCATGACCGAGCAGTTCTTC. Amino acids: CASSYRDTMTEQFF.

The genes are TRBV7-3 and TRBJ2-3; perhaps TRBD2 as D (5 bases). The CDR3 extends over 13 amino acids. V shed 6 bases and J shed 6 bases, with 13 bases lying between them. Germline V gene data show CDR1 as SGHTA and CDR2 as FQGTGA. The CDR3 is CASSFDYSDTQYF. Here the CDR3 DNA reads TGTGCCAGCAGTTTCGACTACTCGGATACGCAGTATTTT. The full variable domain, with the rest looked up from reference TRBV7-3 and TRBJ2-3, is GAGVSQTPSNKVTEKGKYVELRCDPISGHTALYWYRQSLGQGPEFLIYFQGTGAADDSGLPNDRFFAVRPEGSVSTLKIQRTERGDSAVYLCASSFDYSDTQYFGPGTRLTVL.

This sequence joins TRBV21-1 and TRBJ1-2; the DNA was not compared with TRBD1, the D call given in the table. TRBV21-1 constitutes a pseudogene. This CDR3 has 16 residues. DNA of the CDR3: TGTGCCAGCAGCAGAGTCAGGGGGTATAAGGACTATGGCTACACCTTC. Amino acids: CASSRVRGYKDYGYTF.